The rows below give T cell receptor beta chains drawn from one sample of a study of shared clonotypes between healthy human individuals. Produced via immunoSEQ multiplex PCR; TCRdb's table is partial and in-frame only. Found here are about 1.1 million clones, about 80% of them singletons; the top ten hold roughly 0.9%. The sample comprised memory CD4+ T cells from PBMCs. The receptors shown here come from a man aged 18 to 30 in good health. Some clones in this sample may be carry-over from other donors' samples. The conserved cysteine and the conserved F or W are not part of the CDR3 here. Fields, in order: V gene, clone size, CDR3 protein. Part of the rows lack a size; the others show once, few, many or a class for expanded clones.

TRBV6-6,NA,ASSYPDPGRETQY
TRBV7-2,NA,ASSFTGGARNEQY
TRBV30,NA,AWSAGTSGFTSTDTQY
TRBV11-3,once,ASSPRQDDEQF
TRBV2,NA,ASSEGRQGQETQY
TRBV6-5,NA,ASAGSWVQSYEQY
TRBV5-6,once,ASSPWTVSNTEAF
TRBV15,NA,ATSSLAGPGETQY
TRBV25-1,few,ASSGSRGTYGYT
TRBV27,once,ASRQSGTSPGNEQF
TRBV29-1,NA,SVEGGGLNQPQH
TRBV28,few,ASSRQSPYEQY
TRBV9,NA,ASSVGPGTGRFYGYT
TRBV29-1,NA,SVVQIEQF
TRBV5-4,NA,ASRPGGGWSYEQY
TRBV5-1,NA,ASSYIRQGGTEAF
TRBV5-8,NA,ASSSGTGGDWYTEAF
TRBV2,NA,ASSLGTGQTDTQY
TRBV2,NA,ASSLAEKLF
TRBV30,NA,AWSVGGSTDTQY
TRBV19,once,ASKPGSGETQY
TRBV6-4,many,ASSAGVNTGELF
TRBV5-1,NA,ASSPLRAGSKNTGELF
TRBV27,NA,ASRPGQDTNYGYT
TRBV21-1,NA,ASSPTLNRPPASSYEQY
TRBV11-2,once,ASSLEAGGEF
TRBV7-2,NA,ASKDPGQGFAEQY
TRBV28,NA,ASRSPLGQTSGNTIY
TRBV27,NA,ASSLNRGVLSYT
TRBV15,NA,ATSRGLGYGGYT
TRBV28,NA,ASSRPGIIHEQY
TRBV5-4,NA,ASRRTGGPYEQY
TRBV7-3,NA,ASSTTDRRMF
TRBV5-4,NA,ASSPSGARADTQY
TRBV7-9,NA,ASSPGLAGNRDTQY
TRBV9,NA,ASSPQPREDNEQF
TRBV4-3,NA,ASSQDRATDTQY